In this sample, the clone carrying this T cell receptor beta chain turned up a few times. These data belong to a study of blood T cell repertoires in COVID-19. Here immunoSEQ multiplex PCR was the method, and the copy in TCRdb shows in-frame clones only, minus some. The table records 180,000 or so clones, approximately 89% of them present only once. Participant reports of clinical history set cohort assignment. The germline CDR1 and CDR2 sequences are MNHNY and SVGAGI (reference sequence). With V trimmed by 5 bases and J by 0 bases, 10 bases remained unmatched. The CDR3 runs to 17 residues. This chain links TRBV6-6 with TRBJ1-3; TRBD1 matches 7 bases. The receptor's source is a man in his forties or fifties who had recovered from COVID-19. The sample consisted of PBMCs or T cells enriched from blood (not recorded which). The DNA of the CDR3 is TGTGCCAGCAGTCCGGGAGGGACAGCTCACTCTGGAAACACCATATATTTT. Its translation: CASSPGGTAHSGNTIYF.